This T cell receptor beta chain came from a study of T cell responses to AZD1222 COVID-19 vaccine. Findings and limits, study-wide: Repertoires in all cases were sampled only once the peak T cell response had passed. Increased Spike-specific TCR breadth and depth were observed after two AZD1222 doses.

The protocol was immunoSEQ multiplex PCR, while the TCRdb copy is restricted to in-frame clones and leaves out a portion. In the table there are roughly 80,000 clones, around 87% of which are singletons. This clone was counted a single time. Its antigen is not identified. Germline loops: CDR1 LNHNV, CDR2 YYDKDF (reference sequence). With V trimmed by 4 bases and J by 2 bases, 5 bases remained unmatched. This CDR3 contains 14 residues. This chain uses TRBV15 with TRBJ2-7, with 7 bases matching TRBD2. Material: peripheral blood, obtained on day 0 of MenACWY control vaccination. The sequence was collected from an adult in good health. In DNA, the CDR3 is TGTGCCACCAGCATGAGCGGGGTCACCTACGAGCAGTACTTC. Translation gives CATSMSGVTYEQYF.